This T cell receptor beta chain was retrieved from a study of metastatic and nonmetastatic thyroid tumors. TCRdb re-called the PCR reads with MiXCR. Of 10,000 to 15,000 clones listed, 30% to 40% are singletons. V was trimmed by 0 bases and J by 4 bases, leaving 10 bases between them. Germline CDR1 SGHRS, CDR2 YFSETQ. The CDR3 length is 15 residues. Thyroid surgery took place with no prior treatment in any patient. J is TRBJ2-2 and V is TRBV5-1; possibly TRBD1 for D (5 bases). Sequenced input: tumor tissue. This TCR came from a male donor with papillary thyroid cancer or a benign thyroid nodule (not recorded which). Some clones in this sample may be carry-over from other donors' samples. CDR3 residues: CASSLAGQGTGELFF. The CDR3 DNA is TGCGCCAGCAGCTTGGCTGGTCAGGGCACCGGGGAGCTGTTTTTT.